This paragraph covers one TCR beta chain sequence. These data belong to a study of blood T cell repertoires in COVID-19. As for the study in general: Collection of acute and convalescent COVID-19 samples took place in the United States, Italy and Spain. The analysed material was cDNA or gDNA that came from T cells, B-cell-depleted T cells, or PBMCs.

As handled by the study authors: How many nucleated cells were present was estimated from reference gene primer amplification. The repertoire was sequenced with immunoSEQ multiplex PCR; TCRdb's copy has only in-frame clones and lacks some. V and J calls plus clone size are reproduced from that table; the DNA served to infer D and trimming. The sample carries about 670,000 clones, approximately 90% recorded once. The CDR3 is made up of 14 amino acids. Trimming stripped 4 bases from V and 5 bases from J, with 13 bases between. The germline V gene has CDR1 KGHDR and CDR2 SFDVKD. This clonotype was sampled from a woman under 30 with acute or convalescent COVID-19. Sequencing used peripheral blood. The chain recombines TRBV24-1 with TRBJ2-5; TRBD1 is a possible D gene (5 bases). The CDR3 DNA is TGTGCCACCAGTGACCCGACAGCCTGGGAGACCCAGTACTTC. It is translated as CATSDPTAWETQYF.